The entry below describes one T cell receptor (beta chain). No DNA is shown, since the ends of the CDR3 on it are uncertain; the CDR3 is the one TCRdb lists. The data are from a study of T cells in Graves' hyperthyroidism and ophthalmopathy. Amplified TCR beta CDR3 regions came from RNA transcripts. Initially, a first-round RT-PCR of the TCR CDR3 employed the HTBI primer set. One entry per CDR3 protein, called by TCRdb with MiXCR from the multiplex PCR reads. The sample has more than 45,000 distinct CDR3 sequences, about 50% seen once. The source of this sequence is a woman aged 25-40 years with Graves' ophthalmopathy. Sequenced input: blood.

The CDR3 here is CATSRDLEGYNEQFFGNSPLHF. The genes are TRBV15 and TRBJ1-6; the table calls TRBD1, which could not be checked here. The CDR3 totals 22 residues, both ends included. CDR1 and CDR2 from the germline V gene are LNHNV and YYDKDF (reference sequence).